One T cell receptor beta chain is described in this entry. Sequencing used immunoSEQ multiplex PCR; TCRdb keeps in-frame clones, though not all of them. The data show a few hundred thousand clones, about 68% seen once. The data originate from a study of blood T cell repertoires in COVID-19. The CDR3 is 17 residues long. With V trimmed by 3 bases and J by 4 bases, 8 bases remained unmatched. CDR1 LGHDT and CDR2 YNNKEL come from the germline V gene (reference sequence). This receptor was taken from a woman over 75 with acute or convalescent COVID-19. The sequencing input was peripheral blood. J is TRBJ2-2 and V is TRBV3-1 (or the pseudogene TRBV3-2); 10 bases match TRBD2. The CDR3 coding sequence is TGTGCCAGCAGCCATCTTACTAGCGGGGAAGGCACCGGGGAGCTGTTTTTT. This translates into CASSHLTSGEGTGELFF.